The present entry profiles one T cell receptor (beta chain) with its context. The sample holds many counts of this clonotype. Its cognate antigen has yet to be identified. No much larger clone is present one base from it, and per-base qualities are unavailable. This specimen belongs to a study of blood T cells in healthy people across ages (dated by TCRdb to between 2014 and 2017). For the study in its entirety: Template switching captured roughly one uniquely barcoded TCR beta cDNA molecule per two T cells in model experiments. To avoid experimental bias, donors of different ages were randomly spread across the sequencing lanes. The study analyzed two additional independent replicas of 1 million unique cDNA reads from the same blood draw for two donors, one aged 18 to 29 and one aged 80 or older. The donors were split into four age groups: young (average around 16 years), middle-aged (39), aged (approximately 60) and long-lived (roughly 86). Using deep sequencing normalized with unique cDNA molecular identifiers, the study measured how TCR beta repertoire diversity changes with age. Overall study outcomes, separate from this receptor: The percentage of naive T cells measured by flow cytometry correlated strongly with observed TCR beta diversity. Compared with the aged group, more naive CD4+ T cells, fewer expanded clones and increased TCR diversity were shown by the long-lived group, suggesting age selection. The CMV infection status of donors was not known, potentially confounding age-related changes in expanded clonotypes. Estimates of total diversity from one million sequenced T cells were regarded as lower bounds and underestimates. Conclusive comparison of naive and antigen-experienced compartments was prevented by the profiling of bulk unsorted PBMCs. As age increased, observed TCR beta diversity per million T cells dropped in a roughly linear way, and a significant reduction was already evident by age 40.

The donors were around 39 Caucasian individuals from Russia, aged roughly 6 to 100 years, who were systemically healthy. Ten milliliters of peripheral blood were collected from each donor into EDTA-treated Vacutainer tubes. Ficoll-Paque density-gradient centrifugation was used to isolate PBMCs, with at least 7 million per sample. Trizol reagent was used to extract total RNA from PBMCs, with at least 5 micrograms per sample. For every donor, an aliquot of PBMCs went through flow cytometry to measure the percentages of naive CD45RAhigh/CD27high T cells. The CDR3 runs 13 amino acids, cysteine and phenylalanine included. Only the CDR3 region is kept as DNA, spanning 39 bases read in frame from base 1. The germline V gene specifies MDHEN as CDR1 and SYDVKM as CDR2. V drops 5 bases and J drops 2 bases, leaving 10 bases in between. Libraries were made using 5' RACE. Sequencing instrument: Illumina HiSeq 2500. A second PCR of about 7 to 12 cycles was performed with a sample-barcoded 5' primer and a J-beta primer mix. A template-switch 5' adaptor carrying 12 random nucleotides introduced a unique molecular identifier onto each TCR beta cDNA molecule. Each sample yielded at least 3 million CDR3-containing paired-end reads. The Mint cDNA synthesis kit, primed by a TRBC-specific oligonucleotide, was used to synthesize first-strand cDNA from all RNA. After uracil-DNA glycosylase treatment, a first 18-cycle PCR used universal primers M1SS and BC2_uni_R on all cDNA. The authors' pipeline ran thus. Each sample was normalized by randomly selecting 1 million high-quality reads, each carrying a distinct molecular identifier. Instead of being binned into consensus sequences, reads with shared molecular identifiers were discarded. MiTCR, run with a Q25 quality threshold and the strictest error-elimination algorithm, handled CDR3 identification, clonotype clustering and error correction. A nonparametric unseen species model using Euler transformation provided a lower-bound estimate of total TCR beta diversity. The public sequencing data were trimmed at Q25 with fastp and processed into clonotypes with MiXCR by TCRdb, which kept only in-frame beta chains. All rows with the same CDR3 protein become a single entry with the most common DNA and genes. TCRdb, not the original authors, processed these V and J calls. The sample table contains approximately 730,000 distinct CDR3 sequences; only one count was recorded for around 46% of them. The ten top clones hold roughly 20% of the sample.

This TCR came from a woman in her fifties or sixties in good health. The chain links TRBV28 with TRBJ2-7, with TRBD1 as a weak D call on 5 bases. The sequenced sample consisted of blood. The sequenced DNA is TGTGCCAGCAGTACAGGATTTACCTACGAGCAGTACTTC. The resulting protein is CASSTGFTYEQYF.